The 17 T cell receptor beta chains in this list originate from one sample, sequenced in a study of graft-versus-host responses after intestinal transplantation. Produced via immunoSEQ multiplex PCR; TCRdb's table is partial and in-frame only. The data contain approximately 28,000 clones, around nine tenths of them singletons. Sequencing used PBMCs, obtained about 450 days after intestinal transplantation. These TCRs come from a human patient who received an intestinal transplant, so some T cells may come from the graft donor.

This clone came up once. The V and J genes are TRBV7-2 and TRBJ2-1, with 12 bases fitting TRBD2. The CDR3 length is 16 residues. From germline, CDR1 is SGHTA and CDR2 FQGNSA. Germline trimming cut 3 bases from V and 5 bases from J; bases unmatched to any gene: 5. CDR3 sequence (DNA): TGTGCCAGCAGCTTGAGCCTAGCGGGGGGGGACAATGAGCAGTTCTTC. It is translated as CASSLSLAGGDNEQFF.

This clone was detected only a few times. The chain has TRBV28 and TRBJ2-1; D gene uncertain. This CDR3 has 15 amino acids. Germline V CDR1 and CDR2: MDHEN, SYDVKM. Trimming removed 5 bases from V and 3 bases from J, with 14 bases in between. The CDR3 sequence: CASSKALIGYNEQFF. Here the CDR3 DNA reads TGTGCCAGCAGTAAGGCCCTTATTGGCTACAATGAGCAGTTCTTC.

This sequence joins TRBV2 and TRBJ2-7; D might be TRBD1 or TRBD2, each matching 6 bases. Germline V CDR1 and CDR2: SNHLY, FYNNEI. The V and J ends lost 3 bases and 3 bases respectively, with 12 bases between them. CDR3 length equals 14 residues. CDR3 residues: CASSEGGHNYEQYF. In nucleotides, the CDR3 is TGTGCCAGCAGTGAGGGGGGACACAACTACGAGCAGTACTTC.

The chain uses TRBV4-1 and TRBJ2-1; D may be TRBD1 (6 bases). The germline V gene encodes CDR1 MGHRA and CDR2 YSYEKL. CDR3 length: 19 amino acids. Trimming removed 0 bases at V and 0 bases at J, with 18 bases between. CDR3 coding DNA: TGCGCCAGCAGCCAAGATCCTGGGGGCTCGAGCGTCTCCTACAATGAGCAGTTCTTC. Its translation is CASSQDPGGSSVSYNEQFF.

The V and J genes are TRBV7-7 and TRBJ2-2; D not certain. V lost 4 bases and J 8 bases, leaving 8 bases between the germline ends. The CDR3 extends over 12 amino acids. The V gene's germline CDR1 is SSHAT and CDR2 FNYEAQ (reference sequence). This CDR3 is CASSSGGGELFF. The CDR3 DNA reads TGTGCCAGCAGCTCCGGTGGGGGGGAGCTGTTTTTT.

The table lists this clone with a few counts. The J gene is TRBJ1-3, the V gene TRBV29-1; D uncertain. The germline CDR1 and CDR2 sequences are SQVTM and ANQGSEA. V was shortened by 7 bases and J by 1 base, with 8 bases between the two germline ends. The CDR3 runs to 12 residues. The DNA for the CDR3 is TGCAGCGACAGCCAATCTGGAAACACCATATATTTT. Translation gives CSDSQSGNTIYF.

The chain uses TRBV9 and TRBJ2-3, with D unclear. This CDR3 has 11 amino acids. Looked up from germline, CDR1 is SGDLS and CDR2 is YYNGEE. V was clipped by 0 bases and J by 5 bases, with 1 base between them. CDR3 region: CASSVGDTQYF. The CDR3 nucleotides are TGTGCCAGCAGCGTAGGAGATACGCAGTATTTT.

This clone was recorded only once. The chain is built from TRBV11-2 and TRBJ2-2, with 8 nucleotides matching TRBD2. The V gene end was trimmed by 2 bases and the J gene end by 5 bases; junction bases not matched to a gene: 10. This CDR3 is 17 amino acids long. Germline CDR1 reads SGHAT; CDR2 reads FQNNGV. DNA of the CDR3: TGTGCCAGCAGCTTAAAGATCGGGAGGGCAGGTACCGGGGAGCTGTTTTTT. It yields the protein CASSLKIGRAGTGELFF.

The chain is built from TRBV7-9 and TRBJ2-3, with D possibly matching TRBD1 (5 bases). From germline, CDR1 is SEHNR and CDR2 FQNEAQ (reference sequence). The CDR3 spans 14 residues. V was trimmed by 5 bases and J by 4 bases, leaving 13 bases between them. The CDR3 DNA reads TGTGCCAGCAGCCCCTCCAGGGCCGCAGATACGCAGTATTTT. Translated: CASSPSRAADTQYF. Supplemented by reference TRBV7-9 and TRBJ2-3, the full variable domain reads DTGVSQNPRHKITKRGQNVTFRCDPISEHNRLYWYRQTLGQGPEFLTYFQNEAQLEKSRLLSDRFSAERPKGSFSTLEIQRTEQGDSAMYLCASSPSRAADTQYFGPGTRLTVL.

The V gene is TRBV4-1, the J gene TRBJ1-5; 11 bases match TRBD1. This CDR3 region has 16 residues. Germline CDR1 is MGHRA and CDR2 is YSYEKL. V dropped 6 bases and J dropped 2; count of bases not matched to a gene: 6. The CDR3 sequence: CASREGTGGGNQPQHF. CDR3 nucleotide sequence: TGCGCCAGCAGGGAAGGGACAGGGGGTGGCAATCAGCCCCAGCATTTT.

CDR3 region: CASSGSLMGNQPQHF. The CDR3, as DNA: TGTGCCAGCAGTGGATCCCTCATGGGTAATCAGCCCCAGCATTTT. This rearrangement joins TRBV2 to TRBJ1-5; D remains unclear. Between the trimmed V and J ends, which lost 4 bases and 4 bases, there was a span of 14 bases. Germline-derived CDR1 and CDR2 are SNHLY and FYNNEI. CDR3 size: 15 residues.

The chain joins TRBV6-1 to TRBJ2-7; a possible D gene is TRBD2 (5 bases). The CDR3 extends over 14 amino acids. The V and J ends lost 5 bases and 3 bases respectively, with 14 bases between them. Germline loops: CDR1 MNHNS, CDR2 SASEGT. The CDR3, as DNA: TGTGCCAGCAGTTCCCTGAGGGAGATCTACGAGCAGTACTTC. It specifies CASSSLREIYEQYF.

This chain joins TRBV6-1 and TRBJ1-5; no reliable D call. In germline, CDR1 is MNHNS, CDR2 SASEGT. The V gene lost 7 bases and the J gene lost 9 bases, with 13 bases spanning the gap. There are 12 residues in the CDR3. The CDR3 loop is CASNRLDRPQHF. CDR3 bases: TGTGCCAGCAATAGGTTGGATCGGCCCCAGCATTTT.

The CDR3 reads CASSQQGQGGVQPQHF. CDR3 bases: TGTGCCAGCAGCCAACAAGGACAGGGAGGAGTACAGCCCCAGCATTTT. The V call is TRBV28, the J call TRBJ1-5, with 8 bases identical to TRBD1. Germline lookup yields CDR1 MDHEN and CDR2 SYDVKM. With 6 bases clipped from V and 7 bases from J, the junction kept 14 bases outside the gene matches. The CDR3 has 16 residues.

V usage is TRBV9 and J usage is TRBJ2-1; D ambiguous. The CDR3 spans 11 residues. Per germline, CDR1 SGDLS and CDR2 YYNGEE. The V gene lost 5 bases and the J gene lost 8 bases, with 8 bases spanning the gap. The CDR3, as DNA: TGTGCCAGCAGTCCAGGCTATGAGCAGTTCTTC. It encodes CASSPGYEQFF.

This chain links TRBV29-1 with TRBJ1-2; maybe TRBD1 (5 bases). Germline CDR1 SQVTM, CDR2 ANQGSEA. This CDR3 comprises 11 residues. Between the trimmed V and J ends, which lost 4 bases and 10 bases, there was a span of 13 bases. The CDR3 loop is CSVGQGKFYTF. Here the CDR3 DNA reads TGCAGCGTTGGCCAGGGCAAGTTCTACACCTTC.

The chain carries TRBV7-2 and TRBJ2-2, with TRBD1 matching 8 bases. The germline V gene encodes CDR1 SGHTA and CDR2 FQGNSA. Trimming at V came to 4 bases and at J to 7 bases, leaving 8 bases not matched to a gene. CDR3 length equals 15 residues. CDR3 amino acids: CASSYGQGTIGELFF. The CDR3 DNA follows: TGTGCCAGCAGCTACGGACAGGGTACAATCGGGGAGCTGTTTTTT.